These T cell receptor beta chains were read from a single sample in a study of cytomegalovirus exposure and HLA in healthy donors. Sequencing used immunoSEQ multiplex PCR; TCRdb keeps in-frame clones, though not all of them. This table holds 130,000 or so clones, roughly nine tenths found once. The sample was PBMCs. The receptors stem from a woman between 18 and 29 years old in good health and CMV-seronegative. The CDR3 runs from the conserved cysteine through the conserved F or W. D genes are given only for firm matches. Part of the rows lack a size; the others show once, few, many or a class for expanded clones.

>-|TRBJ1-1|TRBV6-6|-
CASEGVLAFF
TGTGCCAGCGAGGGGGTTTTGGCTTTCTTT
>-|TRBJ2-5|TRBV2|TRBD2
CAGSGGQETQYF
TGTGCCGGCAGCGGGGGGCAAGAGACCCAGTACTTC
>once|TRBJ2-7|TRBV5-1|TRBD1
CATGQAQGYEQYF
TGCGCCACAGGACAGGCCCAGGGCTACGAGCAGTACTTC
>once|TRBJ2-4|TRBV10-1|-
CASSDGGANIQYF
TGCGCCAGCAGTGATGGTGGGGCAAACATTCAGTACTTC
>-|TRBJ1-1|TRBV27|TRBD1
CASSSDRGYTEAFF
TGTGCCAGCAGTTCGGACAGGGGGTACACTGAAGCTTTCTTT
>-|TRBJ2-1|TRBV5-1|TRBD2
CASSLSGSGGRNEQFF
TGCGCCAGCAGCTTATCGGGTAGCGGGGGCCGGAATGAGCAGTTCTTC
>-|TRBJ1-1|TRBV29-1|TRBD1
CSVARQGVTEAFF
TGCAGCGTTGCTAGGCAGGGGGTCACTGAAGCTTTCTTT
>-|TRBJ2-1|TRBV9|TRBD2
CASSVSGGSYNEQFF
TGTGCCAGCAGCGTTAGCGGGGGATCCTACAATGAGCAGTTCTTC
>-|TRBJ1-5|TRBV4-1|-
CASSQVGSGQPQHF
TGCGCCAGCAGCCAAGTTGGGTCGGGTCAGCCCCAGCATTTT
>-|TRBJ1-6|TRBV2|-
CASTIDSLGSPLHF
TGTGCCAGCACCATAGACAGTCTCGGATCACCCCTCCACTTT
>-|TRBJ2-7|TRBV28|-
CASSSAQGSYEQYF
TGTGCCAGCAGTTCCGCACAGGGAAGCTACGAGCAGTACTTC
>once|TRBJ1-2|TRBV5-1|TRBD1
CASSLAPGQITEANYGYTF
TGCGCCAGCAGCTTGGCCCCGGGACAGATTACGGAAGCTAACTATGGCTACACCTTC
>-|TRBJ2-3|TRBV5-6|-
CASSLGGGSTDTQYF
TGTGCCAGCAGCTTGGGTGGGGGGAGCACAGATACGCAGTATTTT
>-|TRBJ2-3|TRBV27|TRBD1
CASSFLPRTGGQDTQYF
TGTGCCAGCAGTTTCCTCCCCAGGACAGGGGGCCAAGATACGCAGTATTTT
>-|TRBJ2-7|TRBV5-5|-
CASSLGAGHHEQYF
TGTGCCAGCAGCTTGGGAGCAGGGCACCACGAGCAGTACTTC
>-|TRBJ1-1|TRBV7-8|-
CASSRGQGLEAFF
TGTGCCAGCAGCCGAGGACAAGGCCTGGAAGCTTTCTTT
>-|TRBJ2-3|TRBV4-2|TRBD2
CASSQGLAGGPTDTQYF
TGTGCCAGCAGCCAAGGTCTAGCGGGGGGGCCTACAGATACGCAGTATTTT
>-|TRBJ1-4|TRBV2|-
CASSAETPYTNEKLFF
TGTGCCAGCAGTGCCGAAACTCCTTACACTAATGAAAAACTGTTTTTT
>once|TRBJ1-2|TRBV11-1|TRBD1
CASSSGGQGARSYGYTF
TGTGCCAGCAGCTCTGGGGGACAGGGGGCGCGGAGCTATGGCTACACCTTC
>-|TRBJ2-7|TRBV6-1|-
CASRGLANSYEQYF
TGTGCCAGCAGGGGACTGGCGAACTCCTACGAGCAGTACTTC
>-|TRBJ1-5|TRBV25-1|TRBD1
CATQGQGRQPQHF
TGTGCCACCCAGGGACAGGGAAGACAGCCCCAGCATTTT
>-|TRBJ2-7|TRBV9|-
CASSGPGGREQYF
TGTGCCAGCAGCGGGCCAGGGGGGCGCGAGCAGTACTTC
>-|TRBJ1-1|TRBV6-6|-
CASSHVDREAFF
TGTGCCAGCAGTCATGTCGACAGAGAAGCTTTCTTT
>-|TRBJ1-1|TRBV4-2|-
CASSRSNFRGGTEAFF
TGTGCCAGCAGCCGGTCTAATTTTCGGGGGGGAACTGAAGCTTTCTTT
>-|TRBJ2-3|TRBV9|TRBD2
CASSVAGGQTDTQYF
TGTGCCAGCAGCGTGGCGGGGGGCCAGACAGATACGCAGTATTTT
>once|TRBJ1-4|TRBV9|-
CASSGGSLGEKLFF
TGTGCCAGCAGCGGAGGGAGCTTGGGAGAAAAACTGTTTTTT
>-|TRBJ2-7|TRBV6-6|TRBD1
CASSLIGTGRHEQYF
TGTGCCAGCAGCCTGATCGGGACAGGTCGTCACGAGCAGTACTTC
>-|TRBJ1-1|TRBV9|-
CASSVAAQEPLNTEAFF
TGTGCCAGCAGCGTAGCGGCACAGGAACCTCTGAACACTGAAGCTTTCTTT
>-|TRBJ2-2|TRBV27|-
CASSLFYFAGELFF
TGTGCCAGCAGTTTATTCTACTTCGCCGGGGAGCTGTTTTTT
>-|TRBJ1-1|TRBV6-5|-
CASTINTGAAEAFF
TGTGCCAGCACCATAAATACAGGTGCTGCTGAAGCTTTCTTT
>-|TRBJ1-2|TRBV18|-
CASSPSEVDYGYTF
TGTGCCAGCTCACCATCCGAGGTCGACTATGGCTACACCTTC
>few|TRBJ2-5|TRBV15|-
CATSQGAIGGGARETQYF
TGTGCCACCAGCCAGGGCGCCATAGGTGGGGGGGCTCGAGAGACCCAGTACTTC
>-|TRBJ1-5|TRBV19|-
CASSPARNQPQHF
TGTGCCAGTAGTCCCGCGAGAAATCAGCCCCAGCATTTT
>-|TRBJ2-3|TRBV5-1|TRBD2
CASSLDGGGGSPGTDTQYF
TGCGCCAGCAGCTTGGACGGCGGGGGGGGCTCCCCTGGCACAGATACGCAGTATTTT
>-|TRBJ2-7|TRBV13|-
CASSLGQGDDEQYF
TGTGCCAGCAGCTTAGGGCAGGGCGACGACGAGCAGTACTTC
>-|TRBJ2-1|TRBV7-8|-
CASSPIQGPYNEQFF
TGTGCCAGCAGCCCAATCCAGGGGCCCTACAATGAGCAGTTCTTC
>-|TRBJ1-2|TRBV5-1|-
CASKGGDGYTF
TGCGCCAGCAAGGGAGGGGATGGCTACACCTTC
>-|TRBJ2-1|TRBV4-1|-
CASSQDSSSYNEQFF
TGCGCCAGCAGCCAAGACTCTAGCTCCTACAATGAGCAGTTCTTC
>-|TRBJ1-2|TRBV27|TRBD1
CASSLTGGNQGYTF
TGTGCCAGCAGTCTGACAGGGGGTAATCAGGGCTACACCTTC
>-|TRBJ1-6|TRBV19|TRBD1
CASSGQGNSPLHF
TGTGCCAGTTCAGGACAGGGTAATTCACCCCTCCACTTT
>-|TRBJ1-2|TRBV19|-
CASSISFQGRGNGYTF
TGTGCCAGTAGTATATCGTTTCAGGGGCGCGGAAATGGCTACACCTTC